This is a list of T cell receptor beta chains from one sample in a study of early T cells in non-severe SARS-CoV-2 infection. Each CDR3 protein gets one entry after TCRdb re-called the 5' RACE reads with MiXCR. The data show 60,000 to 70,000 distinct CDR3 sequences, with 5% to 6.5% seen just once and around 3.5% held by the top ten. Sequenced material: whole blood, taken at baseline. The receptor source for this set is an adult who was a healthcare worker with PCR-confirmed SARS-CoV-2 infection or an uninfected control (not recorded which). CDR3s leave out the opening cysteine and the closing phenylalanine or tryptophan. Fields, in order: V gene, J gene, CDR3 protein.

>TRBV5-6|TRBJ1-1
ASSRADRGSNTEAF
>TRBV29-1|TRBJ2-7
SGRMGYEQY
>TRBV5-1|TRBJ2-6
ASYVAPGTGGANVLT
>TRBV13|TRBJ2-5
ASSPSGRAKETQY
>TRBV28|TRBJ2-7
ASSDSGSFDEQY
>TRBV5-1|TRBJ2-5
ASSPVETQY
>TRBV24-1|TRBJ2-1
ATRGGEYNEQF
>TRBV6-1|TRBJ2-7
ASSDSGEVYEQY
>TRBV7-2|TRBJ2-4
ASSLAGSQNIQY
>TRBV4-3|TRBJ1-2
ASSQDQGPYGYT
>TRBV9|TRBJ2-1
ASSVLPKADEQF
>TRBV11-2|TRBJ2-7
ASRRDRAGEQY
>TRBV20-1|TRBJ2-5
SATPGAIQETQY
>TRBV12-3/TRBV12-4|TRBJ1-1
ALRGGGNTEAF
>TRBV20-1|TRBJ1-1
SARNTGSIEAF
>TRBV20-1|TRBJ1-5
SARVPGTNQPQH
>TRBV12-3/TRBV12-4|TRBJ1-1
ASSVVGAGTEAF
>TRBV18|TRBJ1-1
ASSPRGNTEAF
>TRBV11-2|TRBJ2-1
ASSAGWNEQF
>TRBV6-1|TRBJ2-3
ASTPGHPTDTQY
>TRBV20-1|TRBJ2-5
SARRETQY
>TRBV7-6|TRBJ1-2
ASSLGQGTNYGYT
>TRBV10-2|TRBJ1-3
ASRTGGIGGNTIY
>TRBV20-1|TRBJ2-3
SARVVSSGSTDTQY
>TRBV20-1|TRBJ2-7
SARLTGSIGHYEQY
>TRBV28|TRBJ2-7
ASSFNTPYEQY
>TRBV28|TRBJ2-1
ASSGMGRLPTNEQS
>TRBV3-1|TRBJ2-5
ASSPPTGTRQETQY
>TRBV7-2|TRBJ2-5
ASSLNPGVETQY
>TRBV6-6|TRBJ2-3
ASSLTRGGLVDTQY
>TRBV12-3/TRBV12-4|TRBJ1-4
ASRPWGQIDEKLF
>TRBV10-3|TRBJ2-1
AISESMTSGRSSYNEQF
>TRBV3-1|TRBJ1-1
ASSQVGGREAF